The 19 T cell receptor beta chains below come from one sample, sequenced in a study of blood T cell repertoires in COVID-19. The method was immunoSEQ multiplex PCR; TCRdb's version includes in-frame clones alone and lacks a portion of them. The profile shows roughly 220,000 clones, around 85% of them singletons. Sequencing was carried out using PBMCs or T cells enriched from blood (not recorded which). These TCRs come from a woman aged 40 to 49 with acute COVID-19.

The chain is built from TRBV3-1 (or the pseudogene TRBV3-2) and TRBJ2-5, with 8 bases lining up with TRBD2. Germline V gene sequence: CDR1 LGHDT, CDR2 YNNKEL (reference sequence). The CDR3 covers 18 residues. V gave up 0 bases and J gave up 5 bases; unmatched junction bases: 14. The DNA of the CDR3 is TGTGCCAGCAGCCAAGATTATGGGGGAAGCGGGAGTTATGAGACCCAGTACTTC. Amino acids: CASSQDYGGSGSYETQYF.

The rearrangement uses TRBV7-2 and TRBJ2-3; TRBD2 matches at 11 bases. Per the germline V gene, CDR1 is SGHTA and CDR2 is FQGNSA. Losses at the gene ends were 8 bases for V and 1 base for J; bases not matched to a gene: 8. The CDR3 extends over 16 amino acids. The CDR3 loop reads CASLVAGGPGTDTQYF. The CDR3 DNA reads TGTGCCAGCTTGGTAGCGGGGGGGCCTGGCACAGATACGCAGTATTTT. The entire variable domain, with the rest obtained from reference TRBV7-2 and TRBJ2-3, is as follows: GAGVSQSPSNKVTEKGKDVELRCDPISGHTALYWYRQSLGQGLEFLIYFQGNSAPDKSGLPSDRFSAERTGGSVSTLTIQRTQQEDSAVYLCASLVAGGPGTDTQYFGPGTRLTVL.

CDR3 nucleotide sequence: TGTGCCAGCAGTCACGCTAGCCGACAGGGTAACACTGAAGCTTTCTTT. This codes for CASSHASRQGNTEAFF. The V and J genes are TRBV6-2 or TRBV6-3 and TRBJ1-1, with 7 bases that match TRBD1. There are 16 residues in the CDR3. CDR1 is MNHEY, CDR2 SVGEGT, per germline. V shed 5 bases, J shed 2 bases, and the junction held 11 bases outside the gene matches.

This clone occurred a few times. This chain connects TRBV6-4 to TRBJ1-5, with D possibly being TRBD1 (5 bases). V was cut by 6 bases and J by 4 bases, with 19 bases left in between. This CDR3 has 16 residues. Per the germline V gene, CDR1 is MRHNA and CDR2 is SNTAGT. The CDR3 protein is CASRAPDKEGNQPQHF. The CDR3 DNA reads TGTGCCAGCAGGGCTCCGGACAAGGAGGGTAATCAGCCCCAGCATTTT.

The gene calls are TRBV19 and TRBJ2-3; perhaps TRBD2 as D (5 bases). CDR3 length: 14 residues. V lost 9 bases, J lost 0 bases, and 13 bases lay in between. Germline values: CDR1 LNHDA, CDR2 SQIVND (reference sequence). CDR3 loop: CASAAGRSTDTQYF. CDR3 DNA sequence: TGTGCCAGCGCCGCGGGCAGGAGCACAGATACGCAGTATTTT.

This clone occurred once. The chain combines TRBV6-5 with TRBJ2-7; the match to TRBD1 covers 7 bases. Germline V gene data show CDR1 as MNHEY and CDR2 as SVGAGI. The CDR3 is made up of 14 amino acids. Germline trimming cut 8 bases from V and 0 bases from J; bases unmatched to any gene: 7. In DNA form, the CDR3 reads TGTGCCAGCTCGTGGTCAGGGGGCTCCTACGAGCAGTACTTC. Protein: CASSWSGGSYEQYF.

V usage is TRBV28 and J usage is TRBJ2-3; TRBD1 matches 8 bases. The V gene end was trimmed by 2 bases and the J gene end by 4 bases; junction bases not matched to a gene: 17. Germline values: CDR1 MDHEN, CDR2 SYDVKM. This CDR3 spans 19 amino acids. Here the CDR3 reads CASSLTPAWTGNSADTQYF. The CDR3 DNA reads as TGTGCCAGCAGTTTAACGCCGGCTTGGACAGGGAATTCCGCAGATACGCAGTATTTT.

This chain uses TRBV11-2 with TRBJ1-2, with a weak D call TRBD1 (6 bases). The CDR3 has 15 residues. Germline lookup yields CDR1 SGHAT and CDR2 FQNNGV. Deletions cut 0 bases from V and 4 bases from J, with 12 bases between. The CDR3: CASSLDNRAGYGYTF. The CDR3 DNA is TGTGCCAGCAGCTTAGATAACAGGGCGGGCTATGGCTACACCTTC.

With regard to this clone: The identical CDR3 is also encoded by other nucleotide sequences in the sample. This rearrangement joins TRBV27 to TRBJ2-1; D is ambiguous. Looked up from germline, CDR1 is MNHEY and CDR2 is SMNVEV (reference sequence). Trimming removed 6 bases at V and 4 bases at J, with 4 bases between. The CDR3 consists of 11 residues. CDR3 residues: CASSLYNEQFF. DNA of the CDR3: TGTGCCAGCAGCCTTTACAATGAGCAGTTCTTC.

CDR3 bases: TGTGCCAGCAGCCAACCGGGAGATACGCAGTATTTT. Its translation is CASSQPGDTQYF. The J gene is TRBJ2-3, the V gene TRBV3-1 (or the pseudogene TRBV3-2); D not certain. The CDR3 extends over 12 amino acids. The germline CDR1 and CDR2 sequences are LGHDT and YNNKEL (reference sequence). Trimming removed 2 bases from V and 5 bases from J, with 5 bases in between.

The genes are TRBV3-1 (or the pseudogene TRBV3-2) and TRBJ2-2, with 12 bases lining up with TRBD1. The germline CDR1 and CDR2 sequences are LGHDT and YNNKEL (reference sequence). The V gene end was trimmed by 1 base and the J gene end by 4 bases; junction bases not matched to a gene: 16. CDR3 length: 21 amino acids. CDR3 bases: TGTGCCAGCAGCCAAGGACTACCGGGACAGGGGGCGGCCTCGACCACCGGGGAGCTGTTTTTT. This sequence encodes CASSQGLPGQGAASTTGELFF.

In its sample, this clone was seen a few times. The chain uses TRBV6-1 and TRBJ1-5, with a weak D call TRBD1 (5 bases). In germline, CDR1 is MNHNS, CDR2 SASEGT. The CDR3 length is 15 residues. Trimming removed 0 bases from V and 7 bases from J, with 13 bases in between. In DNA, the CDR3 is TGTGCCAGCAGTGAAGCGGTAGGGGTCGGCCAGCCCCAGCATTTT. This gives the protein CASSEAVGVGQPQHF.

The chain has TRBV27 and TRBJ2-7; 8 bases are shared with TRBD1. Germline lookup yields CDR1 MNHEY and CDR2 SMNVEV (reference sequence). The length of the CDR3 is 14 residues. V lost 3 bases, J lost 3 bases, and 4 bases stayed unmatched. DNA of the CDR3: TGTGCCAGCAGTTTCGGACAGGGCAACTACGAGCAGTACTTC. The encoded protein is CASSFGQGNYEQYF.

V is TRBV5-1 and J is TRBJ2-5; TRBD1 aligns across 7 bases. CDR3 length: 14 amino acids. Germline-derived CDR1 and CDR2 are SGHRS and YFSETQ. Trimming at V came to 0 bases and at J to 4 bases, leaving 3 bases not matched to a gene. For the CDR3, the DNA is TGCGCCAGCAGCTTGGGAAGGACAGGAGAGACCCAGTACTTC. Its translation is CASSLGRTGETQYF.

J is TRBJ2-2 and V is TRBV27; TRBD1 aligns across 9 bases. J was trimmed by 1 base and V by 5 bases; bases with no gene match: 5. Germline V gives CDR1 MNHEY, CDR2 SMNVEV (reference sequence). This CDR3 spans 16 amino acids. The CDR3 region is CASSEPGQGNTGELFF. Written as DNA, the CDR3 is TGTGCCAGCAGTGAACCGGGACAGGGGAACACCGGGGAGCTGTTTTTT.

The chain combines TRBV7-9 with TRBJ2-6, with D possibly TRBD1 on 6 matching bases. Germline V gene sequence: CDR1 SEHNR, CDR2 FQNEAQ (reference sequence). This CDR3 contains 17 residues. With 2 bases removed from V and 5 bases from J, the gap between germline ends came to 16 bases. CDR3 in amino acids: CASSLNTGRIRANVLTF. Written as DNA, the CDR3 is TGTGCCAGCAGCTTAAATACAGGGAGAATTAGGGCCAACGTCCTGACTTTC. The variable domain in full, with the rest retrieved from reference TRBV7-9 and TRBJ2-6, is DTGVSQNPRHKITKRGQNVTFRCDPISEHNRLYWYRQTLGQGPEFLTYFQNEAQLEKSRLLSDRFSAERPKGSFSTLEIQRTEQGDSAMYLCASSLNTGRIRANVLTFGAGSRLTVL.

This chain joins TRBV3-1 (or the pseudogene TRBV3-2) and TRBJ2-1; 14 bases map to TRBD2. V dropped 3 bases and J dropped 5; count of bases not matched to a gene: 3. The length of the CDR3 is 16 residues. CDR1 LGHDT and CDR2 YNNKEL come from the germline V gene (reference sequence). The CDR3 region is CASSQEGLAGDNEQFF. DNA for the CDR3: TGTGCCAGCAGCCAGGAGGGACTAGCGGGAGACAATGAGCAGTTCTTC.

The chain is built from TRBV11-2 and TRBJ2-5; D is uncertain. CDR3 length: 14 residues. Trimming left V 2 bases short and J 8 bases short, with 15 bases between. CDR1 is SGHAT and CDR2 is FQNNGV in the germline V gene. The CDR3 sequence is CASSLNPQTATQYF. CDR3 sequence (DNA): TGTGCCAGCAGCTTAAATCCTCAGACTGCCACCCAGTACTTC.

The V call is TRBV5-1, the J call TRBJ2-2; tentative D call: TRBD1 (6 bases). The germline V and J ends were trimmed by 3 bases and 1 base, with 10 bases remaining between them. The CDR3 runs to 15 residues. Germline CDR1 SGHRS, CDR2 YFSETQ. CDR3 DNA sequence: TGCGCCAGCAGCTCCAGACAGGAGAACACCGGGGAGCTGTTTTTT. This codes for CASSSRQENTGELFF.